This T cell receptor (beta chain) was documented in a study of cytomegalovirus exposure and HLA in healthy donors. Germline CDR1 is SGDLS and CDR2 is YYNGEE. CDR3 size: 15 residues. After removal of 4 bases from V and 2 bases from J, the junction contained 4 bases not matched to a gene. PCR primers comprised 60 Vbeta and 13 Jbeta primers. Per the original data handling: A follow-up analysis tallied around 76 million unique TCR beta chains, roughly 9.9 million shared. The table came from immunoSEQ multiplex PCR; TCRdb's copy has only in-frame clones and leaves some out. D and trimming come from the DNA, and the V and J calls and clone size come from that table. The repertoire has about 140,000 clones, over 75% of them found once; the top ten carry approximately 4.3%.

This chain uses TRBV9 with TRBJ2-5; 11 bases map to TRBD2. Sequences were obtained from PBMCs. The receptor was isolated from a man younger than 40 in good health. The CDR3 DNA follows: TGTGCCAGCAGCCTAGCGGGAGGTCATCAAGAGACCCAGTACTTC. As protein: CASSLAGGHQETQYF.